What follows are 26 T cell receptor beta chains derived from one specimen sequenced in a study of T-cell memory formation after mild COVID-19. In TCRdb, the 5' RACE reads were re-called with MiXCR into one record per CDR3 protein. Among roughly 600,000 distinct CDR3 sequences listed, 18% were seen once. The sequenced sample was PBMCs or a T cell subset sorted from them (not recorded which). These receptors were collected from an adult woman who had mild COVID-19 (a few samples of this study predate the infection). Cell type and time point are not known.

There are a few counts of this clonotype. J is TRBJ2-5 and V is TRBV7-8; no clear D gene. The CDR3 has 12 residues. CDR1 and CDR2 (germline): SGHVS, FQNEAQ. Trimming stripped 5 bases from V and 2 bases from J, with 6 bases between. This chain's CDR3 is CASSHLQETQYF. The CDR3 DNA sequence: TGTGCCAGCAGCCACTTACAAGAGACCCAGTACTTC.

This rearrangement joins TRBV20-1 to TRBJ1-1; D unclear. The CDR3 has 14 amino acids. Trimming took off 6 bases at V and 0 bases at J, with 14 bases between the two ends. CDR1 DFQATT and CDR2 SNEGSKA come from the germline V gene (reference sequence). The CDR3 region has the DNA TGCAGTGCGGATCATCGACATTTGAACACTGAAGCTTTCTTT. This sequence encodes CSADHRHLNTEAFF.

This sequence joins TRBV7-6 and TRBJ2-2; tentative D call: TRBD1 (6 bases). The germline CDR1 and CDR2 sequences are SGHVS and FNYEAQ. CDR3 length: 17 amino acids. Trimming cost V 1 base and J 4 bases, with 16 bases left between them. The CDR3 is CASSLVGPGHITGELFF. The CDR3 nucleotides read TGTGCCAGCAGCTTAGTCGGACCGGGACACATCACCGGGGAGCTGTTTTTT. Full variable domain (outside the CDR3, taken from reference TRBV7-6 and TRBJ2-2): GAGVSQSPRYKVTKRGQDVALRCDPISGHVSLYWYRQALGQGPEFLTYFNYEAQQDKSGLPNDRFSAERPEGSISTLTIQRTEQRDSAMYRCASSLVGPGHITGELFFGEGSRLTVL.

This clonotype has a single count. The V call is TRBV9, the J call TRBJ2-3, with 8 bases identical to TRBD2. The CDR3 totals 17 residues. Germline CDR1 SGDLS, CDR2 YYNGEE. Germline trimming cut 4 bases from V and 2 bases from J; bases unmatched to any gene: 12. This CDR3 reads CASSLSGRDMNTDTQYF. CDR3 coding DNA: TGTGCCAGCAGCCTAAGCGGGAGAGATATGAACACAGATACGCAGTATTTT.

This clonotype was observed at least ten times. The chain is built from TRBV29-1 and TRBJ1-2, with D unclear. The germline V gene encodes CDR1 SQVTM and CDR2 ANQGSEA. V lost 3 bases to trimming and J lost 6 bases, with 17 bases between them. The CDR3 totals 14 residues. CDR3 in DNA: TGCAGCGTTGATAAACAGTGGGTAGCGGATGGCTACACCTTC. This encodes CSVDKQWVADGYTF.

This clonotype was seen a few times. CDR3 sequence reads: CASSQSGLLNEQFF. As DNA, the CDR3 is TGCGCCAGCAGCCAATCGGGACTTCTCAATGAGCAGTTCTTC. V is TRBV4-3 and J is TRBJ2-1; tentative D call: TRBD2 (6 bases). V dropped 2 bases and J dropped 6 bases, with 11 bases sitting between them. The CDR3 contains 14 residues. Germline-derived CDR1 and CDR2 are LGHNA and YSLEER.

This clonotype was seen more than once but under ten times. The V gene is TRBV14, the J gene TRBJ2-7; 9 bases line up with TRBD1. The CDR3 loop spans 15 amino acids. Germline loops: CDR1 SGHDN, CDR2 FVKESK. The V gene end was trimmed by 1 base and the J gene end by 3 bases; junction bases not matched to a gene: 4. Here the CDR3 reads CASSQAGTGRYEQYF. The CDR3, as DNA: TGTGCCAGCAGCCAAGCCGGGACAGGGCGCTACGAGCAGTACTTC.

This clonotype showed up just a few times. V gene TRBV12-3 or TRBV12-4 combines with J gene TRBJ2-7; D uncertain. The CDR3 spans 12 residues. Trimming took 4 bases from V and 5 from J, leaving 9 bases between them. CDR3 nucleotide sequence: TGTGCCAGCAGTTCCCTAGGTGACGAGCAGTACTTC. Translating it yields CASSSLGDEQYF.

In its sample, this clonotype was seen a few times. This rearrangement joins TRBV5-1 to TRBJ1-6, with 8 bases fitting TRBD1. Losses at the gene ends were 3 bases for V and 8 bases for J; bases not matched to a gene: 4. Germline CDR1 and CDR2: SGHRS and YFSETQ. The CDR3 runs 14 residues. CDR3 protein: CASSSTQGDSPLHF. CDR3 bases: TGCGCCAGCAGCTCTACACAGGGGGATTCACCCCTCCACTTT. The full variable domain, in which reference TRBV5-1 and TRBJ1-6 provide the parts outside the CDR3, is KAGVTQTPRYLIKTRGQQVTLSCSPISGHRSVSWYQQTPGQGLQFLFEYFSETQRNKGNFPGRFSGRQFSNSRSEMNVSTLELGDSALYLCASSSTQGDSPLHFGNGTRLTVT.

This clonotype was seen a handful of times. This chain links TRBV12-3 or TRBV12-4 with TRBJ2-3; 9 bases line up with TRBD1. This CDR3 has 15 amino acids. With V trimmed by 5 bases and J by 4 bases, 7 bases remained unmatched. Here the CDR3 reads CASSTETGGADTQYF. For the CDR3, the DNA is TGTGCCAGCAGTACAGAGACAGGGGGTGCAGATACGCAGTATTTT.

In this sample, this clonotype turned up a few times. The V gene is TRBV9, the J gene TRBJ1-5, with no clear D. V was cut by 4 bases and J by 7 bases, with 15 bases left in between. The length of the CDR3 is 14 residues. CDR1 and CDR2 (germline): SGDLS, YYNGEE. The CDR3 DNA follows: TGTGCCAGCAGCCCACATGTAGGGAGGCAGCCCCAGCATTTT. Translated, it gives CASSPHVGRQPQHF.

Only a few counts were recorded for this clonotype. The chain is built from TRBV6-6 and TRBJ2-7, with 8 bases matching TRBD2. The CDR3 is 17 amino acids. V trimming: 0 bases; J trimming: 1 base; junction bases outside the gene matches: 8. The germline V gene encodes CDR1 MNHNY and CDR2 SVGAGI (reference sequence). The DNA for the CDR3 is TGTGCCAGCAGTTACTCGGTCGGCGGGGGGAGATCCTACGAGCAGTACTTC. Residues: CASSYSVGGGRSYEQYF.

This clonotype was counted many times. V gene TRBV19 combines with J gene TRBJ1-2; no clear D. Germline assignment: CDR1 LNHDA and CDR2 SQIVND (reference sequence). Trimming cost V 5 bases and J 3 bases, with 4 bases left between them. The CDR3 extends over 11 amino acids. Written as DNA, the CDR3 is TGTGCCAGTAGTTCCGACTATGGCTACACCTTC. This sequence encodes CASSSDYGYTF.

The V and J genes are TRBV24-1 and TRBJ1-1, with D possibly TRBD1 on 6 matching bases. This CDR3 contains 17 residues. Germline V gene sequence: CDR1 KGHDR, CDR2 SFDVKD. Trimming took off 1 base at V and 1 base at J, with 15 bases between the two ends. CDR3 residues: CATSDLYRVEGNTEAFF. DNA of the CDR3: TGTGCCACCAGTGATTTATACAGGGTAGAAGGGAACACTGAAGCTTTCTTT.

This clonotype was seen more than once but under ten times. The chain links TRBV4-2 to TRBJ2-2; 7 positions match TRBD2. The CDR3 length is 16 residues. The germline CDR1 and CDR2 sequences are LGHNA and YNFKEQ. The junction had 2 bases not matched to a gene; V was cut back by 0 bases and J by 1 base. DNA for the CDR3: TGTGCCAGCAGCCAAGAGGCTAGCGGGAACACCGGGGAGCTGTTTTTT. The encoded protein is CASSQEASGNTGELFF.

Many counts were recorded for this clonotype. A read error may account for a junction end that differs from germline. The chain carries TRBV7-7 and TRBJ2-7; D might be TRBD1 (5 bases). Germline values: CDR1 SSHAT, CDR2 FNYEAQ (reference sequence). The CDR3 loop spans 14 amino acids. The chain's CDR3 is CASSLYQGPYEQYF. The CDR3 DNA sequence: TGTGCTAGCAGCTTATATCAGGGTCCCTACGAGCAGTACTTC.

This clonotype was detected only a few times. V is TRBV5-1 and J is TRBJ1-4; D might be TRBD1 (5 bases). Germline-derived CDR1 and CDR2 are SGHRS and YFSETQ. V lost 8 bases and J 3 bases, leaving 11 bases between the germline ends. CDR3 length: 13 residues. The CDR3 protein is CASHQGANEKLFF. The CDR3 bases are TGCGCCAGTCATCAGGGAGCTAATGAAAAACTGTTTTTT.

The rearrangement links TRBV10-3 to TRBJ2-7; D ambiguous. The CDR3 sequence is 15 residues long. With 0 bases removed from V and 4 bases from J, the gap between germline ends came to 13 bases. CDR1 is ENHRY and CDR2 is SYGVKD in the germline V gene. CDR3 loop: CAISESGSLPYEQYF. CDR3 coding DNA: TGTGCCATCAGTGAGTCGGGGTCCCTCCCTTACGAGCAGTACTTC.

In its sample, this clonotype was seen a few times. The V call is TRBV27, the J call TRBJ2-7, with D hard to call. The germline V gene has CDR1 MNHEY and CDR2 SMNVEV (reference sequence). Deletions cut 10 bases from V and 0 bases from J, with 16 bases between. The CDR3 extends over 14 amino acids. This CDR3 reads CATRTDPISYEQYF. In DNA form, the CDR3 reads TGTGCCACCCGAACTGACCCCATCTCCTACGAGCAGTACTTC.

This clonotype was detected only a few times. V usage is TRBV7-2 and J usage is TRBJ1-6; D is undetermined. The CDR3 runs 15 residues. V shed 5 bases and J shed 8 bases, with 16 bases lying between them. Germline CDR1 SGHTA, CDR2 FQGNSA. The CDR3 is CASSLTYDGHSPLHF. DNA for the CDR3: TGTGCCAGCAGCCTGACCTACGACGGACATTCACCCCTCCACTTT.

In its sample, this clonotype was seen once. The chain links TRBV12-3 or TRBV12-4 to TRBJ2-3; 11 bases map to TRBD2. The CDR3 extends over 18 amino acids. V was pared by 4 bases and J by 1 base, with 10 bases of the junction left unmatched. CDR3 sequence: CASSSRNGLAGGTDTQYF. CDR3 bases: TGTGCCAGCAGTTCTAGAAACGGACTAGCGGGTGGCACAGATACGCAGTATTTT.

The gene calls are TRBV12-3 or TRBV12-4 and TRBJ1-2, with D possibly TRBD1 on 6 matching bases. Trimming removed 2 bases at V and 2 bases at J, with 9 bases between. This CDR3 has 14 amino acids. DNA of the CDR3: TGTGCCAGCAGTTTACGACAGGAAAACTATGGCTACACCTTC. Protein sequence: CASSLRQENYGYTF.

The DNA of the CDR3 is TGTGCCAGCAGCCCCATTAGACAGGGGGCAGGTGGCTACACCTTC. Encoded protein: CASSPIRQGAGGYTF. V and J are TRBV6-6 and TRBJ1-2; 10 bases are a match to TRBD1. The junction had 11 bases not matched to a gene; V was cut back by 6 bases and J by 7 bases. The germline V gene encodes CDR1 MNHNY and CDR2 SVGAGI (reference sequence). The CDR3 runs 15 residues.

V gene TRBV5-1 combines with J gene TRBJ2-7; weak D call: TRBD2 (6 bases). Trimming shortened V by 0 bases and J by 1 base, and 11 bases separated the two germline ends. CDR3 length equals 15 residues. Germline V gene data show CDR1 as SGHRS and CDR2 as YFSETQ. CDR3 nucleotides: TGCGCCAGCAGCTTGGATCTCGGACTATCCTACGAGCAGTACTTC. Its protein is CASSLDLGLSYEQYF.

This clonotype was seen repeatedly, ten times or more. The chain employs TRBV25-1 and TRBJ2-7; 8 bases are shared with TRBD1. Per the germline V gene, CDR1 is MGHDK and CDR2 is SYGVNS. The CDR3 extends over 18 amino acids. The V gene end was trimmed by 3 bases and the J gene end by 0 bases; junction bases not matched to a gene: 13. Written as DNA, the CDR3 is TGTGCCAGCAGTGACGAGGTTGGCGGACAGGGAGGCTCCTACGAGCAGTACTTC. This sequence encodes CASSDEVGGQGGSYEQYF.

The chain recombines TRBV7-2 with TRBJ1-2; D not certain. V gave up 5 bases and J gave up 4 bases, with 17 bases separating them. This CDR3 region has 15 residues. Germline V gene data show CDR1 as SGHTA and CDR2 as FQGNSA. This CDR3 is CASSPRGSSLYGYTF. The CDR3 nucleotides read TGTGCCAGCAGCCCCCGTGGTAGCTCCCTCTATGGCTACACCTTC.